This T cell receptor beta chain was obtained from a study of T cell changes during pregnancy in multiple sclerosis. The CDR3 sequence is 14 residues long. Germline loops: CDR1 LNHDA, CDR2 SQIVND (reference sequence). Deletions cut 4 bases from V and 3 bases from J, with 12 bases between. Sequencing used immunoSEQ multiplex PCR; TCRdb keeps in-frame clones, though not all of them. The repertoire holds under 120,000 clones, with approximately 89% as singletons. The clonotype was recovered from a female donor with multiple sclerosis, enrolled in a pregnancy study. The material was peripheral blood, obtained after pregnancy. V gene TRBV19 combines with J gene TRBJ1-2; D might be TRBD1 (6 bases). CDR3 in amino acids: CASSTGQTHYGYTF. CDR3 coding DNA: TGTGCCAGTAGTACCGGACAGACGCACTATGGCTACACCTTC.